This TCR beta chain was identified in a study of cytomegalovirus exposure and HLA in healthy donors. Points from the study as a whole: It was assumed in the presence/absence analyses that sequencing depth was roughly uniform across donors. TRBV6-2, TRBV6-3 and some other V segments were excluded as indistinguishable. A missense variant in DCLRE1C was later tied to TCR beta V- and J-gene trimming. Many donors carried some public TCRs, although rarity characterized most TCR sequences.

The V gene's germline CDR1 is LNHDA and CDR2 SQIVND (reference sequence). Trimming removed 11 bases from V and 0 bases from J, with 22 bases in between. The CDR3 loop spans 16 amino acids. With 60 Vbeta and 13 Jbeta primers, the PCR was carried out. Assay: immunoSEQ multiplex PCR; the TCRdb copy retains only in-frame clones and omits some. The sample lists tens of thousands of clones; 79% were seen once. A word on this clone: Antigen: not known.

Sequenced sample: PBMCs. The V and J genes are TRBV19 and TRBJ1-1; the D gene is possibly TRBD1 (5 bases). This receptor was obtained from a woman in her forties in good health and CMV-seronegative. The CDR3 spells CAATGGASRMNTEAFF. The CDR3 DNA sequence: TGTGCCGCCACCGGTGGGGCGAGCCGAATGAACACTGAAGCTTTCTTT. Drawing the rest from reference TRBV19 and TRBJ1-1, the complete variable domain is DGGITQSPKYLFRKEGQNVTLSCEQNLNHDAMYWYRQDPGQGLRLIYYSQIVNDFQKGDIAEGYSVSREKKESFPLTVTSAQKNPTAFYLCAATGGASRMNTEAFFGQGTRLTVV.